The 21 T cell receptor beta chains below were found in one sample sequenced in a study of T cell repertoires in cytomegalovirus infection. TCRdb re-analysed the reads in MiXCR, keeping a single row per CDR3 protein. The table lists about 530,000 distinct CDR3 sequences, roughly 29% of them singletons. The source material was PBMCs. These receptors came from a human donor in good health (CMV status not recorded). Some clones in this sample may be carry-over from other donors' samples.

This chain joins TRBV14 and TRBJ2-2, with D perhaps matching TRBD1 (5 bases). The germline V gene has CDR1 SGHDN and CDR2 FVKESK. The V end was cut by 1 base, the J end by 4 bases, with 7 bases between. The CDR3 has 14 amino acids. The CDR3 loop reads CASSQGGPTGELFF. The CDR3 nucleotides are TGTGCCAGCAGCCAAGGGGGCCCCACCGGGGAGCTGTTTTTT.

V and J are TRBV7-2 and TRBJ2-7; 7 nucleotides line up with TRBD1. V shed 2 bases, J shed 1 base, and the junction held 2 bases outside the gene matches. CDR1 is SGHTA and CDR2 is FQGNSA in the germline V gene. The CDR3 runs 14 residues. The CDR3 sequence is CASSLRQGSYEQYF. CDR3 nucleotide sequence: TGTGCCAGCAGCTTACGACAGGGTTCCTACGAGCAGTACTTC.

The V call is TRBV6-5, the J call TRBJ2-2, with D tentatively TRBD1 or TRBD2 (7 bases each). The CDR3 extends over 17 amino acids. Per the germline V gene, CDR1 is MNHEY and CDR2 is SVGAGI. V was clipped by 2 bases and J by 6 bases, with 19 bases between them. The CDR3 here is CASSYQGGGTAAGELFF. The DNA for the CDR3 is TGTGCCAGCAGTTACCAGGGAGGGGGGACAGCGGCCGGGGAGCTGTTTTTT.

The chain has TRBV27 and TRBJ1-3; possible D gene TRBD1, 6 bases. Germline values: CDR1 MNHEY, CDR2 SMNVEV (reference sequence). V lost 6 bases to trimming and J lost 1 base, with 10 bases between them. The CDR3 is 14 amino acids. This CDR3 is CASRTTGSGNTIYF. The DNA of the CDR3 is TGTGCCAGCAGAACGACAGGATCTGGAAACACCATATATTTT.

This clonotype was detected a few times. The genes are TRBV24-1 and TRBJ2-3, with D possibly matching TRBD2 (6 bases). This CDR3 contains 14 residues. CDR1 is KGHDR and CDR2 is SFDVKD in the germline V gene. V was cut by 5 bases and J by 1 base, with 9 bases left in between. The CDR3 bases are TGTGCCACCAGTGGAGTAGCGGGCACAGATACGCAGTATTTT. Protein: CATSGVAGTDTQYF.

Worth noting for this clonotype: It may be a read error: a sequence one base away is much more abundant. The chain couples TRBV7-2 to TRBJ1-5; D gene ambiguous. Trimming removed 6 bases from V and 10 bases from J, with 19 bases in between. CDR3 length: 14 residues. The germline CDR1 and CDR2 sequences are SGHTA and FQGNSA. CDR3 sequence: CASRFLGDITPQHF. As DNA, the CDR3 is TGTGCCAGCAGATTTCTTGGCGACATCACCCCCCAGCATTTT.

The rearrangement joins TRBV12-3 or TRBV12-4 to TRBJ2-3; 8 bases fit TRBD1. V lost 7 bases and J lost 1; bases outside the gene matches: 4. The CDR3 spans 14 residues. DNA of the CDR3: TGTGCCAGCACCTTACAGGGGGGCACAGATACGCAGTATTTT. This encodes CASTLQGGTDTQYF.

Many counts were recorded for this clonotype. J is TRBJ2-5 and V is TRBV7-2; 12 bases are shared with TRBD2. J lost 7 bases, V lost 3 bases, and 6 bases had no gene match. This CDR3 is built from 15 residues. Germline V gives CDR1 SGHTA, CDR2 FQGNSA. The CDR3 DNA sequence: TGTGCCAGCAGCTTCCGGACTAGCGGGGCGGCGACCCAGTACTTC. Its translation is CASSFRTSGAATQYF.

This clonotype was seen at least ten times. J is TRBJ1-5 and V is TRBV7-2, with D maybe TRBD1 (6 bases). The germline V gene encodes CDR1 SGHTA and CDR2 FQGNSA. The length of the CDR3 is 14 residues. With 5 bases removed from V and 7 bases from J, the gap between germline ends came to 15 bases. CDR3 residues: CASSSPGGQQPQHF. CDR3 DNA sequence: TGTGCCAGCAGCAGCCCCGGGGGGCAACAGCCCCAGCATTTT. Combining the CDR3 with reference TRBV7-2 and TRBJ1-5 gives the whole variable domain GAGVSQSPSNKVTEKGKDVELRCDPISGHTALYWYRQSLGQGLEFLIYFQGNSAPDKSGLPSDRFSAERTGGSVSTLTIQRTQQEDSAVYLCASSSPGGQQPQHFGDGTRLSIL.

The V call is TRBV19, the J call TRBJ1-4, with D perhaps matching TRBD1 (6 bases). Trimming took off 7 bases at V and 8 bases at J, with 20 bases between the two ends. CDR3 length equals 15 residues. Germline V lookup: CDR1 LNHDA, CDR2 SQIVND (reference sequence). The CDR3 loop reads CASNSEGAGEEKLFF. In nucleotides, the CDR3 is TGTGCCAGTAACTCTGAAGGTGCAGGGGAAGAAAAACTGTTTTTT.

The V gene is TRBV7-2, the J gene TRBJ1-2; no clear D. Germline V CDR1 and CDR2: SGHTA, FQGNSA. V dropped 4 bases and J dropped 6 bases, with 9 bases sitting between them. The CDR3 sequence is 12 residues long. CDR3 loop: CASSWILDGYTF. Here the CDR3 DNA reads TGTGCCAGCAGCTGGATCCTCGATGGCTACACCTTC.

V usage is TRBV6-2 or TRBV6-3 and J usage is TRBJ2-1, with 10 nucleotides matching TRBD2. The germline gives CDR1 MNHEY, CDR2 SVGEGT. This CDR3 has 17 residues. The V and J ends lost 2 bases and 2 bases, in that order; junction bases with no gene match: 6. The chain's CDR3 is CASSYVRTSGAYNEQFF. Written as DNA, the CDR3 is TGTGCCAGCAGTTACGTAAGGACTAGCGGCGCCTACAATGAGCAGTTCTTC.

Only a few counts were recorded for this clonotype. The chain recombines TRBV29-1 with TRBJ2-7; no reliable D call. The CDR3 has 11 amino acids. The germline V gene has CDR1 SQVTM and CDR2 ANQGSEA. Trimming took off 4 bases at V and 4 bases at J, with 8 bases between the two ends. This CDR3 is CSVGVGYEQYV. CDR3 nucleotides: TGCAGCGTTGGGGTAGGGTACGAGCAGTACGTC.

The chain combines TRBV6-5 with TRBJ1-5; D gene unclear. Germline V gene lookup returns CDR1 MNHEY and CDR2 SVGAGI. The CDR3 is made up of 13 amino acids. V was clipped by 7 bases and J by 4 bases, with 11 bases between them. CDR3 coding DNA: TGTGCCAGCATGGCGGGGTTAAATCAGCCCCAGCATTTT. The encoded protein is CASMAGLNQPQHF.

Concerning this clonotype: One end of the junction varies from germline; a read error may be responsible. The rearrangement joins TRBV7-2 to TRBJ2-5, with D possibly matching TRBD2 (6 bases). Germline assignment: CDR1 SGHTA and CDR2 FQGNSA. The CDR3 runs 13 residues. The CDR3, as DNA: TGTGCCAACAGCTCGGAGGGAGCGGAGACCCAGTACTTC. Encoded protein: CANSSEGAETQYF.

J is TRBJ2-2 and V is TRBV6-1; D is possibly TRBD2 (6 bases). CDR3 length: 14 amino acids. CDR1 and CDR2 from the germline V gene are MNHNS and SASEGT. V shed 2 bases and J shed 5 bases, with 9 bases lying between them. The CDR3 sequence: CASSELRETGELFF. The CDR3 coding sequence is TGTGCCAGCAGTGAACTTCGGGAGACCGGGGAGCTGTTTTTT.

This clonotype has ten or more counts. V and J are TRBV7-2 and TRBJ2-2; the D gene is possibly TRBD2 (6 bases). The ends were cut back, 5 bases at V and 5 bases at J, with 12 bases in the middle. The CDR3 has 14 amino acids. Germline V lookup: CDR1 SGHTA, CDR2 FQGNSA. CDR3 DNA: TGTGCCAGCAGCGAAGGGAGGTGGACCGGGGAGCTGTTTTTT. Amino acids: CASSEGRWTGELFF.

The V and J genes are TRBV4-1 and TRBJ2-1; the D gene is possibly TRBD1 (5 bases). V was shortened by 6 bases and J by 8 bases, with 14 bases between the two germline ends. CDR3 length: 13 residues. Germline-derived CDR1 and CDR2 are MGHRA and YSYEKL. CDR3 residues: CASSSPPTDEQFF. CDR3 nucleotides: TGCGCCAGCAGTTCTCCCCCGACAGATGAGCAGTTCTTC.

As to this clonotype: Given a much more abundant clone one base away, this may be a read error. The chain links TRBV7-2 to TRBJ2-3, with TRBD2 matching 8 bases. This CDR3 is 14 amino acids long. The J segment lost 3 bases and the V segment lost 5 bases, leaving 4 bases of the junction unmatched. Germline loops: CDR1 SGHTA, CDR2 FQGNSA. Here the CDR3 DNA reads TGTGCCAGCAGCCAGCGGGAGATTACAGATACGCAGTATTTT. It specifies CASSQREITDTQYF.

The rearrangement links TRBV7-6 to TRBJ2-5; tentatively, D is TRBD2 (5 bases). The V and J ends lost 3 bases and 4 bases respectively, with 15 bases between them. Germline-derived CDR1 and CDR2 are SGHVS and FNYEAQ. CDR3 length: 15 residues. This CDR3 reads CASSLGSGGRETQYF. CDR3 bases: TGTGCCAGCAGCTTGGGCAGCGGTGGTAGAGAGACCCAGTACTTC.

This clonotype was counted once. This chain links TRBV20-1 with TRBJ2-1, with 13 bases matching TRBD2. Germline-derived CDR1 and CDR2 are DFQATT and SNEGSKA (reference sequence). Trimming took 3 bases from V and 1 from J; bases not matched to a gene: 6. The CDR3 sequence is 17 residues long. DNA of the CDR3: TGCAGTGCTAGCGGACTAGCGGGAGCATGGTCCTACAATGAGCAGTTCTTC. Translation gives CSASGLAGAWSYNEQFF.